Below, one T cell receptor (beta chain) is given with its context. The ends lost 8 bases at V and 0 bases at J; junction bases unmatched: 4. Germline assignment: CDR1 MNHEY and CDR2 SMNVEV (reference sequence). The CDR3 is 14 amino acids. Primers for the PCR totalled 60 Vbeta and 13 Jbeta. Data came from immunoSEQ multiplex PCR; TCRdb stores just in-frame clones and leaves some out. The sample holds over 150,000 clones, around four fifths seen once. The sample originates from a study of cytomegalovirus exposure and HLA in healthy donors. This receptor was obtained from a woman in her fifties or sixties in good health and CMV-seronegative. The material sequenced was PBMCs. The J gene is TRBJ2-1, the V gene TRBV27; TRBD2 agrees at 7 bases. The CDR3: CASSGGSSYNEQFF. DNA of the CDR3: TGTGCCAGCTCGGGCGGGAGCTCCTACAATGAGCAGTTCTTC.